This passage covers 2 T cell receptor beta chains from one sample sequenced in a study of graft-versus-host responses after intestinal transplantation. Using immunoSEQ multiplex PCR, the repertoire was profiled, and TCRdb retains in-frame clones only, with some absent. The sample shows tens of thousands of clones, approximately 92% of them seen only once. No antigens are known for them. The sample was unstimulated CD8+ T cells sorted from spleen or lymph node cells, taken before intestinal transplant. The receptor set was obtained from a human donor who received an intestinal transplant.

The CDR3 sequence: CASSLASGAYEQYF. CDR3 in DNA: TGTGCCAGCAGCTTAGCCAGCGGGGCCTACGAGCAGTACTTC. V and J are TRBV7-2 and TRBJ2-7, with 7 bases that match TRBD2. Per germline, CDR1 SGHTA and CDR2 FQGNSA. The junction had 1 base not matched to a gene; V was cut back by 0 bases and J by 2 bases. This CDR3 region has 14 residues.

The V call is TRBV19, the J call TRBJ2-3; weak D call: TRBD1 (5 bases). Trimming removed 3 bases from V and 2 bases from J, with 12 bases in between. Germline loops: CDR1 LNHDA, CDR2 SQIVND (reference sequence). CDR3 length equals 15 residues. The CDR3 reads CASSMWARATDTQYF. The CDR3 DNA is TGTGCCAGTAGTATGTGGGCCAGGGCCACAGATACGCAGTATTTT.